This T cell receptor beta chain was observed in a study of CD8+CD57+ T cells in acquired aplastic anemia. CDR1 is SEHNR and CDR2 is FQNEAQ in the germline V gene (reference sequence). CDR3 size: 17 residues. About this clonotype: What it recognizes is unknown. A junction boundary mismatches the germline segment, possibly from a read error.

Overall study results and limits: Patient and control CD8+ Simpson's diversity was not significantly different.

Genomic DNA, serving as template, underwent TCR beta VDJ and CDR3 profiling. TCRdb reprocessed the reads via MiXCR and lists one record per CDR3 protein. This table has roughly 250,000 distinct CDR3 sequences, less than 85% appearing once. In patients chosen for sequencing, flow cytometry had shown CD8+CD57+ cell expansion. Input material: sorted CD4+, CD8+, or CD8+CD57+ T cells (not recorded which) from PBMCs. The receptor's source is a human donor with aplastic anemia. The chain combines TRBV7-9 with TRBJ1-4; D gene ambiguous. The DNA of the CDR3 is TGCGCCAGCAGCCAAGAAAGTAACCCTGGGGCTAATGAAAAACTGTTTTTT. Its protein is CASSQESNPGANEKLFF. The complete variable domain, with remaining parts taken from reference TRBV7-9 and TRBJ1-4, reads DTGVSQNPRHKITKRGQNVTFRCDPISEHNRLYWYRQTLGQGPEFLTYFQNEAQLEKSRLLSDRFSAERPKGSFSTLEIQRTEQGDSAMYLCASSQESNPGANEKLFFGSGTQLSVL.